A single sample is the source of the 30 T cell receptor beta chains below, sequenced in a study of cytomegalovirus exposure and HLA in healthy donors. It was with 60 Vbeta and 13 Jbeta primers that the PCR ran. The repertoire was sequenced with immunoSEQ multiplex PCR; TCRdb's copy has only in-frame clones and lacks some. The sample yields approximately 120,000 clones, 70% to 80% seen once. Sequences were obtained from PBMCs. The receptors here all came from a man aged 25 to 40 in good health and CMV-seronegative.

This chain joins TRBV27 and TRBJ1-1, with no clear D. The CDR3 is made up of 15 amino acids. The germline V gene encodes CDR1 MNHEY and CDR2 SMNVEV (reference sequence). V lost 3 bases, J lost 0 bases, and 11 bases lay in between. CDR3 amino acids: CASSLVPDLNTEAFF. Here the CDR3 DNA reads TGTGCCAGCAGTTTGGTTCCAGACTTGAACACTGAAGCTTTCTTT.

The chain joins TRBV7-2 to TRBJ2-7, with a tentative D call TRBD2 (6 bases). The germline gives CDR1 SGHTA, CDR2 FQGNSA. Trimming pared 5 bases from V and 0 bases from J, leaving 14 bases between. The CDR3 is 15 residues long. The CDR3 region has the DNA TGTGCCAGCAGCCCCGCCGGGACTTTCTCCTACGAGCAGTACTTC. This encodes CASSPAGTFSYEQYF.

The J gene is TRBJ1-3, the V gene TRBV9; TRBD1 might be the D (6 bases). V shed 0 bases and J shed 8 bases, with 15 bases lying between them. Germline V gene sequence: CDR1 SGDLS, CDR2 YYNGEE. This CDR3 comprises 15 residues. Here the CDR3 reads CASSVGSTGGDTIYF. The CDR3 nucleotides are TGTGCCAGCAGCGTAGGTTCGACAGGAGGAGACACCATATATTTT.

This clone appeared a few times. The genes are TRBV29-1 and TRBJ1-1, with TRBD1 matching 7 bases. The CDR3 sequence is 12 residues long. Trimming cost V 4 bases and J 7 bases; bases outside gene matches: 6. Germline-derived CDR1 and CDR2 are SQVTM and ANQGSEA. This CDR3 reads CSVGGQSHEAFF. CDR3 nucleotides: TGCAGCGTTGGGGGACAGAGCCATGAAGCTTTCTTT. The whole variable domain, filled in from reference TRBV29-1 and TRBJ1-1, reads SAVISQKPSRDICQRGTSLTIQCQVDSQVTMMFWYRQQPGQSLTLIATANQGSEATYESGFVIDKFPISRPNLTFSTLTVSNMSPEDSSIYLCSVGGQSHEAFFGQGTRLTVV.

This clone was detected a few times. The chain employs TRBV6-5 and TRBJ1-3; D gene uncertain. The CDR3 has 14 residues. Trimming removed 5 bases from V and 9 bases from J, with 17 bases in between. From germline, CDR1 is MNHEY and CDR2 SVGAGI. Here the CDR3 reads CASSLGYQKRTIYF. CDR3 nucleotide sequence: TGTGCCAGCAGTCTAGGCTACCAAAAACGCACCATATATTTT.

In this sample, this clone turned up a few times. The chain is built from TRBV27 and TRBJ1-4, with unresolved D. This CDR3 has 15 residues. Germline V gene lookup returns CDR1 MNHEY and CDR2 SMNVEV (reference sequence). Between the trimmed V and J ends, which lost 4 bases and 3 bases, there was a span of 12 bases. The CDR3 nucleotides are TGTGCCAGCAGTTCCATCTCGACTCCTAATGAAAAACTGTTTTTT. Amino acid sequence: CASSSISTPNEKLFF.

The chain uses TRBV11-2 and TRBJ2-1; 8 bases fit TRBD2. The junction had 2 bases not matched to a gene; V was cut back by 2 bases and J by 2 bases. This CDR3 has 15 amino acids. Germline CDR1 and CDR2: SGHAT and FQNNGV. The CDR3 region has the DNA TGTGCCAGCAGCTTAACGGGGGGGCCCTACAATGAGCAGTTCTTC. Protein: CASSLTGGPYNEQFF.

The chain is built from TRBV11-2 and TRBJ2-3; D not resolved. The CDR3 has 11 amino acids. Deletions cut 1 base from V and 6 bases from J, with 2 bases between. Germline CDR1 reads SGHAT; CDR2 reads FQNNGV. CDR3 region: CASSLADTQYF. The CDR3 coding sequence is TGTGCCAGCAGCTTAGCGGATACGCAGTATTTT. The whole variable domain, remainder taken from reference TRBV11-2 and TRBJ2-3, is EAGVAQSPRYKIIEKRQSVAFWCNPISGHATLYWYQQILGQGPKLLIQFQNNGVVDDSQLPKDRFSAERLKGVDSTLKIQPAKLEDSAVYLCASSLADTQYFGPGTRLTVL.

The chain carries TRBV28 and TRBJ1-1, with D tentatively TRBD1 (6 bases). Germline CDR1 is MDHEN and CDR2 is SYDVKM. The CDR3 loop spans 15 amino acids. Trimming removed 5 bases from V and 1 base from J, with 14 bases in between. This CDR3 is CASSGRDNENTEAFF. The CDR3 nucleotides are TGTGCCAGCAGTGGAAGGGACAACGAGAACACTGAAGCTTTCTTT.

The rearrangement links TRBV4-1 to TRBJ1-5; D gene ambiguous. CDR3 length equals 14 residues. Deletions cut 2 bases from V and 1 base from J, with 6 bases between. The germline V gene encodes CDR1 MGHRA and CDR2 YSYEKL. The CDR3 coding sequence is TGCGCCAGCAGCCAAATGTCAAGCAATCAGCCCCAGCATTTT. As protein: CASSQMSSNQPQHF.

The chain uses TRBV7-6 and TRBJ2-1; 7 bases are shared with TRBD2. J gave up 4 bases and V 5 bases, and 11 bases lay outside the gene matches. CDR3 length: 16 residues. CDR1 is SGHVS and CDR2 is FNYEAQ in the germline V gene. CDR3 loop: CASSPDGGTTYNEQFF. CDR3 DNA: TGTGCCAGCAGCCCCGACGGGGGGACTACGTACAATGAGCAGTTCTTC.

The chain joins TRBV11-1 to TRBJ2-7, with D possibly matching TRBD1 (5 bases). V lost 0 bases and J 2 bases, leaving 11 bases between the germline ends. This CDR3 comprises 15 residues. The germline V gene has CDR1 SGHAT and CDR2 FQDESV (reference sequence). The CDR3 spells CASSLASGLPYEQYF. The CDR3 DNA follows: TGTGCCAGCAGCTTAGCCTCAGGGTTACCCTACGAGCAGTACTTC.

This clone was seen more than once but under ten times. The chain employs TRBV7-3 and TRBJ1-6, with 7 positions matching TRBD1. Germline assignment: CDR1 SGHTA and CDR2 FQGTGA. The CDR3 spans 15 residues. V shed 3 bases, J shed 7 bases, and the junction held 6 bases outside the gene matches. DNA for the CDR3: TGTGCCAGCAGCTTCCGGGACAGCTCCAATTCACCCCTCCACTTT. Translating gives CASSFRDSSNSPLHF.

In this sample, this clone turned up many times. The gene calls are TRBV10-2 and TRBJ1-1; TRBD1 matches at 10 bases. V was clipped by 8 bases and J by 0 bases; unmatched bases: 3. The CDR3 is 14 amino acids. The V gene's germline CDR1 is WSHSY and CDR2 SAAADI. This chain's CDR3 is CASRQGAMNTEAFF. The CDR3 region has the DNA TGCGCCAGCCGACAGGGGGCCATGAACACTGAAGCTTTCTTT.

CDR3 nucleotides: TGTGCCAGTAGTATCGGACAGGTCCTCACCGGGGAGCTGTTTTTT. Residues: CASSIGQVLTGELFF. The chain couples TRBV19 to TRBJ2-2; TRBD1 aligns across 7 bases. This CDR3 comprises 15 residues. V trimming: 3 bases; J trimming: 4 bases; junction bases outside the gene matches: 5. Germline CDR1 reads LNHDA; CDR2 reads SQIVND (reference sequence).

Comment on this clone: The same CDR3 arises from other DNA sequences in this sample as well. V is TRBV19 and J is TRBJ2-7; TRBD1 is a possible D gene (6 bases). The CDR3 is made up of 13 amino acids. CDR1 is LNHDA and CDR2 is SQIVND in the germline V gene (reference sequence). V was shortened by 6 bases and J by 3 bases, with 12 bases between the two germline ends. The CDR3 DNA reads TGTGCCAGTAGCGGGACATCCTACTACGAGCAGTACTTC. Translation: CASSGTSYYEQYF.

This clone has just a few counts. This sequence joins TRBV30 and TRBJ2-5; D is perhaps TRBD1 (6 bases). The J call may be faulty, since TRBJ2-7 better matches the DNA end. Germline V lookup: CDR1 GTSNPN, CDR2 SVGIG (reference sequence). This CDR3 has 16 amino acids. The CDR3 coding sequence is TGTGCCCCCGGAAGGGGGTCCCTGATTGCGGTCTACGAGCAGTACTTC. As protein: CAPGRGSLIAVYEQYF.

The chain carries TRBV5-1 and TRBJ2-1, with 10 nucleotides matching TRBD2. The CDR3 is 16 residues long. V gave up 1 base and J gave up 9 bases; unmatched junction bases: 10. Germline CDR1 reads SGHRS; CDR2 reads YFSETQ. The DNA of the CDR3 is TGCGCCAGCAGCTTGTCTCCAGCGGGGGGGCCAGGTGAGCAGTTCTTC. The encoded protein is CASSLSPAGGPGEQFF.

The genes are TRBV5-1 and TRBJ2-5; 11 nucleotides align to TRBD2. Germline CDR1 and CDR2: SGHRS and YFSETQ. V trimming: 4 bases; J trimming: 2 bases; junction bases outside the gene matches: 10. This CDR3 is built from 17 residues. The CDR3 spells CASSRRTSGSGQETQYF. The CDR3 DNA sequence: TGCGCCAGCAGCCGTCGAACTAGCGGGAGTGGGCAAGAGACCCAGTACTTC.

The rearrangement uses TRBV19 and TRBJ1-5; D call uncertain. The V gene lost 8 bases and the J gene lost 2 bases, with 16 bases spanning the gap. From germline, CDR1 is LNHDA and CDR2 SQIVND (reference sequence). The CDR3 has 15 amino acids. The CDR3 reads CASLGKQLGNQPQHF. In DNA form, the CDR3 reads TGTGCCAGTTTAGGCAAACAGTTGGGCAATCAGCCCCAGCATTTT.

A note on this clone: With a much larger clone just one base away, this may be a read error. The gene calls are TRBV9 and TRBJ1-3; D may be TRBD1 (6 bases). Germline V gene lookup returns CDR1 SGDLS and CDR2 YYNGEE. CDR3 length equals 17 residues. CDR3 bases: TGTGTCAGCAGCGCCGACCTAACAGGGCTCTCTGGAAACACCATATATTTT. Protein sequence: CVSSADLTGLSGNTIYF.

The chain uses TRBV15 and TRBJ2-5; D is possibly TRBD1 (6 bases). CDR1 LNHNV and CDR2 YYDKDF come from the germline V gene (reference sequence). V was pared by 4 bases and J by 4 bases, with 16 bases between. CDR3 length equals 15 residues. The CDR3 is CATSIAGVSVETQYF. The DNA for the CDR3 is TGTGCCACCAGCATCGCAGGGGTTTCGGTAGAGACCCAGTACTTC. The full variable domain, its missing parts supplied by reference TRBV15 and TRBJ2-5, is DAMVIQNPRYQVTQFGKPVTLSCSQTLNHNVMYWYQQKSSQAPKLLFHYYDKDFNNEADTPDNFQSRRPNTSFCFLDIRSPGLGDTAMYLCATSIAGVSVETQYFGPGTRLLVL.

The chain has TRBV6-5 and TRBJ1-3; no clear D gene. There are 15 residues in the CDR3. CDR1 and CDR2 from the germline V gene are MNHEY and SVGAGI. Trimming stripped 2 bases from V and 0 bases from J, with 8 bases between. The CDR3, as DNA: TGTGCCAGCAGTTACGAGCGAAACTCTGGAAACACCATATATTTT. Residues: CASSYERNSGNTIYF.

The genes are TRBV9 and TRBJ2-5; TRBD2 might be the D (6 bases). The CDR3 consists of 18 residues. The germline gives CDR1 SGDLS, CDR2 YYNGEE. V was trimmed by 6 bases and J by 1 base, leaving 25 bases between them. Here the CDR3 DNA reads TGTGCCAGCATCTATAAACTTAGATGTTGGACTACCCAAGAGACCCAGTACTTC. Its protein product is CASIYKLRCWTTQETQYF.

This clone came up a few times. This chain connects TRBV5-1 to TRBJ2-7; 9 nucleotides match TRBD2. Germline values: CDR1 SGHRS, CDR2 YFSETQ. This CDR3 is built from 16 residues. Trimming removed 2 bases from V and 3 bases from J; junction bases left unmatched: 9. The CDR3 DNA follows: TGCGCCAGCAGCTTCGGAATAGGGACTAGCCACTACGAGCAGTACTTC. Translated: CASSFGIGTSHYEQYF.

The rearrangement links TRBV29-1 to TRBJ2-2, with TRBD1 identical over 8 bases. The CDR3 length is 14 residues. Trimming removed 7 bases from V and 4 bases from J; junction bases left unmatched: 8. The germline V gene encodes CDR1 SQVTM and CDR2 ANQGSEA. CDR3 loop: CSGRQGSRTGELFF. The CDR3 nucleotides read TGCAGCGGAAGACAGGGGTCGCGCACCGGGGAGCTGTTTTTT.

CDR3 sequence: CASSQEGTVQETQYF. CDR3 sequence (DNA): TGCGCCAGCAGCCAAGAGGGGACAGTTCAAGAGACCCAGTACTTC. The rearrangement joins TRBV4-1 to TRBJ2-5, with TRBD1 matching 7 bases. Germline loops: CDR1 MGHRA, CDR2 YSYEKL. Trimming at V came to 0 bases and at J to 2 bases, leaving 3 bases not matched to a gene. CDR3 length: 15 amino acids.

The genes are TRBV9 and TRBJ2-2, with D tentatively TRBD1 (7 bases). From germline, CDR1 is SGDLS and CDR2 YYNGEE. This CDR3 has 14 amino acids. V lost 2 bases and J 7 bases, leaving 12 bases between the germline ends. The CDR3 is CASSVAGGIGELFF. CDR3 coding DNA: TGTGCCAGCAGCGTGGCAGGGGGGATCGGGGAGCTGTTTTTT.

In DNA form, the CDR3 reads TGTGCCAGCAGCTTGGTTGCGATCCCTAGCACAGATACGCAGTATTTT. This sequence encodes CASSLVAIPSTDTQYF. This chain uses TRBV5-4 with TRBJ2-3; no firm D call. This CDR3 has 16 amino acids. Trimming removed 0 bases from V and 0 bases from J, with 11 bases in between. Germline CDR1 SGHNT, CDR2 YYREEE (reference sequence). The full variable domain, rest sourced from reference TRBV5-4 and TRBJ2-3, is ETGVTQSPTHLIKTRGQQVTLRCSSQSGHNTVSWYQQALGQGPQFIFQYYREEENGRGNFPPRFSGLQFPNYSSELNVNALELDDSALYLCASSLVAIPSTDTQYFGPGTRLTVL.

Notes on this clone: This sequence is one base from a far larger clone and is likely a read error. Here the CDR3 DNA reads TGTTCCAGCAGCCAAGATGCCGGGACTTTGCCCCCCCACACAGATACGCAGTATTTT. Encoded protein: CSSSQDAGTLPPHTDTQYF. The chain links TRBV4-2 to TRBJ2-3; maybe TRBD2 (6 bases). Looked up from germline, CDR1 is LGHNA and CDR2 is YNFKEQ. This CDR3 contains 19 residues.